This TCR beta chain emerged from a study of cytomegalovirus exposure and HLA in healthy donors. This CDR3 region has 16 residues. Germline values: CDR1 SGHTA, CDR2 FQGNSA. Trimming took off 9 bases at V and 7 bases at J, with 28 bases between the two ends. The primer mix had 60 Vbeta and 13 Jbeta primers. Data came from immunoSEQ multiplex PCR; TCRdb stores just in-frame clones and leaves some out. The table records 90,000 to 150,000 clones, 50% to 65% of them present only once. Whole-study findings and limits: Prior analysis indicated that the majority of TCR beta V segments exhibited productivity approximately 90% or approximately 30% of the time.

Concerning this clone itself: The antigen is not known.

The origin of this receptor is a man between 35 and 55 years old in good health and CMV-seropositive. The sample consisted of PBMCs. The chain employs TRBV7-2 and TRBJ2-7, with D perhaps matching TRBD2 (8 bases). The CDR3 DNA reads as TGTGCCAGTAGCCCGGGACTAGTGGGGGAACAGGGGGAGCAGTACTTC. Residues: CASSPGLVGEQGEQYF.